Listed below are T cell receptor beta chains from one sample, sequenced in a study of T cell responses to AZD1222 COVID-19 vaccine. Sequenced by immunoSEQ multiplex PCR; TCRdb stores in-frame clones only, minus some. Here the sample spans tens of thousands of clones, about 88% being singletons. The sample in question was peripheral blood, obtained on day 0 of AZD1222 vaccination. These receptors were obtained from an adult in good health. CDR3s include the opening cysteine and the closing phenylalanine or tryptophan. Each record gives: D gene, J gene, V gene, clone size, CDR3 protein, CDR3 DNA. A D gene is named only where the DNA matches it firmly. The listing skips clone size in some rows; elsewhere it reads once, few, many or a size class.

D gene: NA
J gene: TRBJ2-2
V gene: TRBV4-2
clone size: NA
CDR3 protein: CASSQDRVGDTGELFF
CDR3 DNA: TGTGCCAGCAGCCAAGATCGCGTCGGAGACACCGGGGAGCTGTTTTTT

D gene: NA
J gene: TRBJ2-5
V gene: TRBV28
clone size: few
CDR3 protein: CASSSHTGGGGETQYF
CDR3 DNA: TGTGCCAGCAGTTCCCATACAGGGGGGGGAGGAGAGACCCAGTACTTC

D gene: NA
J gene: TRBJ1-6
V gene: TRBV25-1
clone size: NA
CDR3 protein: CASSDGRDSPLHF
CDR3 DNA: TGTGCCAGCAGTGACGGGAGGGATTCACCCCTCCACTTT

D gene: NA
J gene: TRBJ1-1
V gene: TRBV5-1
clone size: NA
CDR3 protein: CASSLTGQIPEAFF
CDR3 DNA: TGCGCCAGCAGCTTGACGGGCCAAATCCCTGAAGCTTTCTTT

D gene: TRBD1
J gene: TRBJ2-2
V gene: TRBV5-1
clone size: NA
CDR3 protein: CASSLRTGNTGELFF
CDR3 DNA: TGCGCCAGCAGTTTGAGGACAGGTAACACCGGGGAGCTGTTTTTT

D gene: NA
J gene: TRBJ2-3
V gene: TRBV11-2
clone size: NA
CDR3 protein: CASSFRSYGTDTQYF
CDR3 DNA: TGTGCCAGCAGCTTTCGGAGCTACGGCACAGATACGCAGTATTTT

D gene: TRBD2
J gene: TRBJ2-7
V gene: TRBV19
clone size: once
CDR3 protein: CASGLAGDEQYF
CDR3 DNA: TGTGCCAGCGGGCTAGCGGGAGACGAGCAGTACTTC

D gene: NA
J gene: TRBJ1-5
V gene: TRBV19
clone size: NA
CDR3 protein: CASRAQGRGQPQHF
CDR3 DNA: TGTGCCAGTAGGGCTCAAGGGCGTGGGCAGCCCCAGCATTTT

D gene: TRBD1
J gene: TRBJ2-2
V gene: TRBV5-1
clone size: NA
CDR3 protein: CASSLGDRGKNTGELFF
CDR3 DNA: TGCGCCAGCAGCTTGGGAGACAGGGGGAAAAACACCGGGGAGCTGTTTTTT

D gene: NA
J gene: TRBJ2-1
V gene: TRBV21-1
clone size: NA
CDR3 protein: CASSKVSTRGLADISSYNEQFF
CDR3 DNA: TGTGCCAGCAGCAAAGTATCTACTAGAGGGCTAGCGGATATTAGCTCCTACAATGAGCAGTTCTTC

D gene: NA
J gene: TRBJ1-1
V gene: TRBV28
clone size: NA
CDR3 protein: CASSLLAPNTEAFF
CDR3 DNA: TGTGCCAGCAGTTTATTGGCACCCAACACTGAAGCTTTCTTT

D gene: NA
J gene: TRBJ1-5
V gene: TRBV7-2
clone size: NA
CDR3 protein: CASSLRAGRQPQHF
CDR3 DNA: TGTGCCAGCAGCTTACGGGCAGGGAGGCAGCCCCAGCATTTT

D gene: TRBD2
J gene: TRBJ2-3
V gene: TRBV29-1
clone size: NA
CDR3 protein: CSVDASGGYTDTQYF
CDR3 DNA: TGCAGCGTTGATGCGAGCGGGGGGTACACAGATACGCAGTATTTT

D gene: TRBD2
J gene: TRBJ2-1
V gene: TRBV6-4
clone size: NA
CDR3 protein: CASSDSLNTGGKYNEQFF
CDR3 DNA: TGTGCCAGCAGTGACTCTTTGAACACGGGGGGGAAGTACAATGAGCAGTTCTTC

D gene: NA
J gene: TRBJ2-7
V gene: TRBV28
clone size: NA
CDR3 protein: CASSRPPLYEQYF
CDR3 DNA: TGTGCCAGCAGCCGTCCCCCTCTCTACGAGCAGTACTTC

D gene: TRBD2
J gene: TRBJ2-7
V gene: TRBV27
clone size: NA
CDR3 protein: CASSGLAGSYEQYF
CDR3 DNA: TGTGCCAGCAGCGGGCTAGCGGGATCCTACGAGCAGTACTTC

D gene: NA
J gene: TRBJ1-5
V gene: TRBV6-5
clone size: NA
CDR3 protein: CASSPARRGTQPQHF
CDR3 DNA: TGTGCCAGCAGTCCCGCCCGGCGGGGGACGCAGCCCCAGCATTTT

D gene: NA
J gene: TRBJ1-2
V gene: TRBV14
clone size: NA
CDR3 protein: CASSQDVGGGGYTF
CDR3 DNA: TGTGCCAGCAGCCAAGATGTAGGAGGCGGTGGCTACACCTTC

D gene: NA
J gene: TRBJ1-5
V gene: TRBV28
clone size: NA
CDR3 protein: CASSLLGGVQPQHF
CDR3 DNA: TGTGCCAGCAGTTTATTAGGAGGGGTTCAGCCCCAGCATTTT

D gene: NA
J gene: TRBJ2-1
V gene: TRBV28
clone size: NA
CDR3 protein: CASTRDNSYNEQFF
CDR3 DNA: TGTGCCAGCACCCGGGACAACTCCTACAATGAGCAGTTCTTC

D gene: NA
J gene: TRBJ1-3
V gene: TRBV6-1
clone size: NA
CDR3 protein: CASSDAGTFSSGNTIYF
CDR3 DNA: TGTGCCAGCAGTGATGCCGGGACTTTCAGCTCTGGAAACACCATATATTTT

D gene: NA
J gene: TRBJ2-7
V gene: TRBV7-2
clone size: NA
CDR3 protein: CASSPRAIYEQYF
CDR3 DNA: TGTGCCAGCAGCCCAAGGGCTATCTACGAGCAGTACTTC

D gene: TRBD2
J gene: TRBJ2-3
V gene: TRBV7-8
clone size: NA
CDR3 protein: CASSYHGSSGTLSTDTQYF
CDR3 DNA: TGTGCCAGCAGCTACCACGGGTCTAGCGGGACCTTAAGCACAGATACGCAGTATTTT

D gene: TRBD1
J gene: TRBJ2-1
V gene: TRBV27
clone size: NA
CDR3 protein: CASSLGLRQGAYNEQFF
CDR3 DNA: TGTGCCAGCAGCCTCGGGCTAAGACAGGGGGCCTACAATGAGCAGTTCTTC

D gene: TRBD1
J gene: TRBJ2-3
V gene: TRBV10-1
clone size: NA
CDR3 protein: CASSETGGMTDTQYF
CDR3 DNA: TGCGCCAGCAGCGAGACAGGGGGAATGACAGATACGCAGTATTTT

D gene: NA
J gene: TRBJ1-6
V gene: TRBV7-2
clone size: few
CDR3 protein: CASSLGATLHF
CDR3 DNA: TGTGCCAGCAGCTTGGGTGCCACCCTCCACTTT

D gene: NA
J gene: TRBJ1-4
V gene: TRBV6-5
clone size: NA
CDR3 protein: CASSPRREKLFF
CDR3 DNA: TGTGCCAGCAGTCCAAGGAGGGAAAAACTGTTTTTT

D gene: TRBD2
J gene: TRBJ2-1
V gene: TRBV7-2
clone size: once
CDR3 protein: CASSFRLAGSDEQFF
CDR3 DNA: TGTGCCAGCAGCTTTCGACTAGCGGGAAGCGATGAGCAGTTCTTC

D gene: NA
J gene: TRBJ2-4
V gene: TRBV7-2
clone size: NA
CDR3 protein: CASSSGDGGDRQYF
CDR3 DNA: TGTGCCAGCAGCTCGGGAGACGGCGGAGACAGACAGTACTTC

D gene: NA
J gene: TRBJ1-4
V gene: TRBV4-3
clone size: NA
CDR3 protein: CASSQDPGGGEKLFF
CDR3 DNA: TGCGCCAGCAGCCAAGATCCCGGGGGAGGTGAAAAACTGTTTTTT

D gene: TRBD1
J gene: TRBJ2-7
V gene: TRBV5-1
clone size: once
CDR3 protein: CASSSSGTGHYEQYF
CDR3 DNA: TGCGCCAGCAGCTCTTCCGGGACAGGCCACTACGAGCAGTACTTC

D gene: TRBD2
J gene: TRBJ2-1
V gene: TRBV5-8
clone size: NA
CDR3 protein: CASSLNGGGYNEQFF
CDR3 DNA: TGTGCCAGCAGCTTGAACGGCGGGGGGTATAATGAGCAGTTCTTC

D gene: NA
J gene: TRBJ2-7
V gene: TRBV15
clone size: NA
CDR3 protein: CATSRGFRGYEQYF
CDR3 DNA: TGTGCCACCAGCAGAGGGTTCAGAGGCTACGAGCAGTACTTC

D gene: NA
J gene: TRBJ1-2
V gene: TRBV15
clone size: NA
CDR3 protein: CATSRDHLGYTF
CDR3 DNA: TGTGCCACCAGCAGAGACCATCTTGGCTACACCTTC

D gene: NA
J gene: TRBJ1-2
V gene: TRBV12-3/TRBV12-4
clone size: NA
CDR3 protein: CASSPEPNYGYTF
CDR3 DNA: TGTGCCAGCAGCCCGGAACCGAACTATGGCTACACCTTC

D gene: TRBD2
J gene: TRBJ2-2
V gene: TRBV6-1
clone size: NA
CDR3 protein: CASSDQGLASGELFF
CDR3 DNA: TGTGCCAGCAGTGACCAGGGACTAGCATCCGGGGAGCTGTTTTTT

D gene: NA
J gene: TRBJ2-3
V gene: TRBV14
clone size: NA
CDR3 protein: CASSQEWNSDTQYF
CDR3 DNA: TGTGCCAGCAGCCAAGAATGGAACTCTGATACGCAGTATTTT

D gene: TRBD1
J gene: TRBJ1-1
V gene: TRBV7-2
clone size: NA
CDR3 protein: CAISTGGLNTEAFF
CDR3 DNA: TGTGCCATTTCAACAGGGGGCTTGAACACTGAAGCTTTCTTT

D gene: TRBD1
J gene: TRBJ1-1
V gene: TRBV6-5
clone size: NA
CDR3 protein: CASSLGQGASEAFF
CDR3 DNA: TGTGCCAGCAGTCTTGGACAGGGGGCCTCTGAAGCTTTCTTT

D gene: TRBD1
J gene: TRBJ1-2
V gene: TRBV5-4
clone size: NA
CDR3 protein: CASSREQGALGYTF
CDR3 DNA: TGTGCCAGCAGCCGGGAACAGGGGGCATTGGGCTACACCTTC

D gene: TRBD1
J gene: TRBJ1-6
V gene: TRBV6-5
clone size: NA
CDR3 protein: CASTPGQGNSPLHF
CDR3 DNA: TGTGCCAGCACCCCGGGACAGGGGAATTCACCCCTCCACTTT

D gene: TRBD1
J gene: TRBJ1-2
V gene: TRBV6-5
clone size: NA
CDR3 protein: CASSPTGDYGYTF
CDR3 DNA: TGTGCCAGCAGCCCGACAGGGGACTATGGCTACACCTTC

D gene: NA
J gene: TRBJ2-7
V gene: TRBV12-3/TRBV12-4
clone size: NA
CDR3 protein: CASRYGEAYEQYF
CDR3 DNA: TGTGCCAGCAGGTACGGGGAGGCCTACGAGCAGTACTTC

D gene: NA
J gene: TRBJ1-6
V gene: TRBV4-1
clone size: NA
CDR3 protein: CASSRDPSSYNSPLHF
CDR3 DNA: TGCGCCAGCAGCCGAGACCCAAGCTCCTATAATTCACCCCTCCACTTT

D gene: NA
J gene: TRBJ1-2
V gene: TRBV6-5
clone size: NA
CDR3 protein: CASSRTDSNYGYTF
CDR3 DNA: TGTGCCAGCAGCAGGACAGATTCTAACTATGGCTACACCTTC

D gene: NA
J gene: TRBJ1-2
V gene: TRBV14
clone size: NA
CDR3 protein: CASSQNVYRSGNYGYTF
CDR3 DNA: TGTGCCAGCAGCCAGAACGTGTATCGGTCGGGAAACTATGGCTACACCTTC

D gene: NA
J gene: TRBJ2-7
V gene: TRBV28
clone size: NA
CDR3 protein: CASSSSHSLTPSSEQYF
CDR3 DNA: TGTGCCAGCAGTTCCTCCCACTCCCTGACCCCATCCTCCGAGCAGTACTTC

D gene: NA
J gene: TRBJ2-2
V gene: TRBV28
clone size: NA
CDR3 protein: CASGSHPNTGELFF
CDR3 DNA: TGTGCCAGCGGCTCACATCCTAACACCGGGGAGCTGTTTTTT

D gene: NA
J gene: TRBJ1-2
V gene: TRBV7-8
clone size: NA
CDR3 protein: CASSSTTGMWGYTF
CDR3 DNA: TGTGCCAGCAGCTCGACCACAGGGATGTGGGGCTACACCTTC

D gene: TRBD2
J gene: TRBJ2-1
V gene: TRBV5-1
clone size: few
CDR3 protein: CASSLAVGGRGNEQFF
CDR3 DNA: TGCGCCAGCAGCTTGGCCGTTGGCGGGAGAGGTAATGAGCAGTTCTTC

D gene: NA
J gene: TRBJ1-1
V gene: TRBV9
clone size: NA
CDR3 protein: CASSVGMNTEAFF
CDR3 DNA: TGTGCCAGCAGCGTAGGGATGAACACTGAAGCTTTCTTT

D gene: TRBD1
J gene: TRBJ1-2
V gene: TRBV11-2
clone size: once
CDR3 protein: CASSSIQGAAGYTF
CDR3 DNA: TGTGCCAGCAGCTCAATACAGGGGGCTGCTGGCTACACCTTC